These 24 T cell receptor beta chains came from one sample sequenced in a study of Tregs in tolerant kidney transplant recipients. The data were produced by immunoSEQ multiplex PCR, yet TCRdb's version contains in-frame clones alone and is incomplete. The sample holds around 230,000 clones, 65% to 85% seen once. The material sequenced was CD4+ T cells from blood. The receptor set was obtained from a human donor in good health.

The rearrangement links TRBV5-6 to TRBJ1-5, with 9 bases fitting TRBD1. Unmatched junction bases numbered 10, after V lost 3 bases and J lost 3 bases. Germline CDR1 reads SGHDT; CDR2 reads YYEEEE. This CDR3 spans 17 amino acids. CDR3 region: CASSSGQGTLDNQPQHF. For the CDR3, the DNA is TGTGCCAGCAGCTCGGGACAGGGTACCCTTGACAATCAGCCCCAGCATTTT.

The CDR3, as DNA: TGTGCCAGCAGTTTATGGGGGAAGGGGTCCACTGAAGCTTTCTTT. Its protein is CASSLWGKGSTEAFF. V gene TRBV27 combines with J gene TRBJ1-1; maybe TRBD1 (5 bases). This CDR3 contains 15 residues. The germline CDR1 and CDR2 sequences are MNHEY and SMNVEV (reference sequence). V was cut by 1 base and J by 4 bases, with 13 bases left in between.

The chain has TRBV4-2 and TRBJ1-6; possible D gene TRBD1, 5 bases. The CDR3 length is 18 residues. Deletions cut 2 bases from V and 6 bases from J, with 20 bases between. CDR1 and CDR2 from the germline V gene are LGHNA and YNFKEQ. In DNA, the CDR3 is TGTGCCAGCAGCCAACAGGACCTTACTTTAAGGGGTAATTCACCCCTCCACTTT. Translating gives CASSQQDLTLRGNSPLHF.

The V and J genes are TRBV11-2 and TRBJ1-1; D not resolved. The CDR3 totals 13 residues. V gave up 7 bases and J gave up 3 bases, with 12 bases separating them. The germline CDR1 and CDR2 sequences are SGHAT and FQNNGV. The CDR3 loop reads CASTEGWYTEAFF. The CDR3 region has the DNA TGTGCCAGCACCGAGGGATGGTACACTGAAGCTTTCTTT.

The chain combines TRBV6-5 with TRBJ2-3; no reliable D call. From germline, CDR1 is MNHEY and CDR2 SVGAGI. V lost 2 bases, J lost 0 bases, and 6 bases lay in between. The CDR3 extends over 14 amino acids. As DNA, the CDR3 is TGTGCCAGCAGTTACGGCGCCAGCACAGATACGCAGTATTTT. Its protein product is CASSYGASTDTQYF.

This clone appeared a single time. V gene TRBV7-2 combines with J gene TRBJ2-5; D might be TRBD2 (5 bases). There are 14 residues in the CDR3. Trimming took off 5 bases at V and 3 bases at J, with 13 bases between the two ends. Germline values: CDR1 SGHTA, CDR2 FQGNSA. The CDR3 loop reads CASSTSAGEETQYF. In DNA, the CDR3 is TGTGCCAGCAGCACCTCCGCGGGTGAAGAGACCCAGTACTTC.

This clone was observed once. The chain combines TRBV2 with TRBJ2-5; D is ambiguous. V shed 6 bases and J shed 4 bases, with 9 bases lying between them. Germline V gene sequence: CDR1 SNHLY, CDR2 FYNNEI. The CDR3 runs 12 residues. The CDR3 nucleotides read TGTGCCAGCAGAGATACTACAGAGACCCAGTACTTC. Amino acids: CASRDTTETQYF. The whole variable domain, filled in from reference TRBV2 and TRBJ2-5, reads EPEVTQTPSHQVTQMGQEVILRCVPISNHLYFYWYRQILGQKVEFLVSFYNNEISEKSEIFDDQFSVERPDGSNFTLKIRSTKLEDSAMYFCASRDTTETQYFGPGTRLLVL.

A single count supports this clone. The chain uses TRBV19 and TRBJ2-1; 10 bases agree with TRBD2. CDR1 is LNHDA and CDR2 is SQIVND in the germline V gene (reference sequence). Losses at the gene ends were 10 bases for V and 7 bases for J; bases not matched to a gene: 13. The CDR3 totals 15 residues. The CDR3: CATGGASGSWNEQFF. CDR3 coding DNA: TGTGCCACCGGCGGGGCTAGCGGGAGTTGGAATGAGCAGTTCTTC. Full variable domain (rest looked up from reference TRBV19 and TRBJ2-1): DGGITQSPKYLFRKEGQNVTLSCEQNLNHDAMYWYRQDPGQGLRLIYYSQIVNDFQKGDIAEGYSVSREKKESFPLTVTSAQKNPTAFYLCATGGASGSWNEQFFGPGTRLTVL.

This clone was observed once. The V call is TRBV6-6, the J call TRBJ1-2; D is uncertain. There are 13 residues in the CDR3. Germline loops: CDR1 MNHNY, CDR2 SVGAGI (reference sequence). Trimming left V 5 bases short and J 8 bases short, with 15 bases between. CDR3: CASSQPRVGGYTF. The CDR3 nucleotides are TGTGCCAGCAGTCAACCCCGGGTGGGGGGCTACACCTTC.

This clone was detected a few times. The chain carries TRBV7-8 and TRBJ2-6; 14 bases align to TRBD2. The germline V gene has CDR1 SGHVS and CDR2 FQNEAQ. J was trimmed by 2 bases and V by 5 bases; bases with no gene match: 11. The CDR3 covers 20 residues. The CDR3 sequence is CASSRTGTSGSGTGANVLTF. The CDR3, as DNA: TGTGCCAGCAGCAGAACCGGGACTAGCGGGAGCGGCACTGGGGCCAACGTCCTGACTTTC.

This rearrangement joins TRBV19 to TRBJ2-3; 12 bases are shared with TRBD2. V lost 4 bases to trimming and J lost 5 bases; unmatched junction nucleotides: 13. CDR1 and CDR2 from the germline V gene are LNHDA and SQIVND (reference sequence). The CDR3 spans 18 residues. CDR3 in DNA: TGTGCCAGTAGTACCTTAAGCGGCACTAGCGGGAGGTTAGATACGCAGTATTTT. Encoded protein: CASSTLSGTSGRLDTQYF.

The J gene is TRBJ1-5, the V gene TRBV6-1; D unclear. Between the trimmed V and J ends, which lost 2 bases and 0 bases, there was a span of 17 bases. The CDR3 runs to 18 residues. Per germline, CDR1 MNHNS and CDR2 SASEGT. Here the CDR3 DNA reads TGTGCCAGCAGTGAAAGGATCCGAGACCCATATAGCAATCAGCCCCAGCATTTT. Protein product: CASSERIRDPYSNQPQHF.

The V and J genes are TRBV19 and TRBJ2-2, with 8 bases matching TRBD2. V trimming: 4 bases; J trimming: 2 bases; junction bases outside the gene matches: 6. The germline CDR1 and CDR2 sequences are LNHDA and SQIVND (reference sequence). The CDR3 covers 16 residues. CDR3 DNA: TGTGCCAGTAGTAAAAGACTAGCGACAAACACCGGGGAGCTGTTTTTT. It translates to CASSKRLATNTGELFF.

DNA of the CDR3: TGTGCCAGCGCCCTACTAGCGGCAACGTACTACGAGCAGTACTTC. This codes for CASALLAATYYEQYF. The chain links TRBV27 to TRBJ2-7, with TRBD2 identical over 8 bases. The V segment lost 8 bases and the J segment 3 bases; nucleotides outside the gene matches: 12. Looked up from germline, CDR1 is MNHEY and CDR2 is SMNVEV (reference sequence). This CDR3 has 15 amino acids.

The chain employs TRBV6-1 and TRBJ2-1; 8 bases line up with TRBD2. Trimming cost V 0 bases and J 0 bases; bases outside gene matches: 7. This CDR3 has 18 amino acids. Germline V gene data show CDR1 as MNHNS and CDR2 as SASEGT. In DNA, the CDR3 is TGTGCCAGCAGTGAAGCGCGGCGCGGGAGGCCCTCCTACAATGAGCAGTTCTTC. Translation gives CASSEARRGRPSYNEQFF.

The CDR3 DNA is TGTGCCAGCAGCACGACAGGGGCTCACGAGCAGTACTTC. Translation gives CASSTTGAHEQYF. V usage is TRBV7-9 and J usage is TRBJ2-7, with TRBD1 identical over 8 bases. The CDR3 totals 13 residues. Germline-derived CDR1 and CDR2 are SEHNR and FQNEAQ (reference sequence). The V segment lost 5 bases and the J segment 5 bases; nucleotides outside the gene matches: 5.

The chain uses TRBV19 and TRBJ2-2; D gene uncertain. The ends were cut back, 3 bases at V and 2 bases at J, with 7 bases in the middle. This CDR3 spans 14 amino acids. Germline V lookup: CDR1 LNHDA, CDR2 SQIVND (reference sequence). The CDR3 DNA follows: TGTGCCAGTAGTATTTGGGGAAACACCGGGGAGCTGTTTTTT. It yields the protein CASSIWGNTGELFF.

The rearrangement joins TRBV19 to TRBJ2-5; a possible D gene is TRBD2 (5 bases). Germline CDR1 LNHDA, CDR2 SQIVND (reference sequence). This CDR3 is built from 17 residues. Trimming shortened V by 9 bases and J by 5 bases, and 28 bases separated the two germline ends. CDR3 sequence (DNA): TGTGCCAGAATTAACGTTGATGGGGAGAGGTCGGAGGAGACCCAGTACTTC. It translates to CARINVDGERSEETQYF.

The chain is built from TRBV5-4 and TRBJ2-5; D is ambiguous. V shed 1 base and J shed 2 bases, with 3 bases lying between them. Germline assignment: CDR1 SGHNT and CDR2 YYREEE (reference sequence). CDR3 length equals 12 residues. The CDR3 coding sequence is TGTGCCAGCAGCTTGTCACAAGAGACCCAGTACTTC. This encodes CASSLSQETQYF. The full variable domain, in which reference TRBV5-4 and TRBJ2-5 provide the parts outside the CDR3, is ETGVTQSPTHLIKTRGQQVTLRCSSQSGHNTVSWYQQALGQGPQFIFQYYREEENGRGNFPPRFSGLQFPNYSSELNVNALELDDSALYLCASSLSQETQYFGPGTRLLVL.

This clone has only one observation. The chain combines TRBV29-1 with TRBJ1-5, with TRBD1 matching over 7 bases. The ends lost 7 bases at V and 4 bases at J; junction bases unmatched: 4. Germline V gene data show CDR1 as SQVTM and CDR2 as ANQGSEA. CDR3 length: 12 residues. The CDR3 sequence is CSARTGNQPQHF. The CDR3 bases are TGCAGCGCCCGGACAGGTAATCAGCCCCAGCATTTT.

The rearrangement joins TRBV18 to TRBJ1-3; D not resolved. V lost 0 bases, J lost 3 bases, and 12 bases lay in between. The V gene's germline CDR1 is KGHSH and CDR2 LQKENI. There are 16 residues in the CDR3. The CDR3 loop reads CASSPPSQAYGNTIYF. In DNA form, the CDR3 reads TGTGCCAGCTCACCACCATCACAAGCCTATGGAAACACCATATATTTT.

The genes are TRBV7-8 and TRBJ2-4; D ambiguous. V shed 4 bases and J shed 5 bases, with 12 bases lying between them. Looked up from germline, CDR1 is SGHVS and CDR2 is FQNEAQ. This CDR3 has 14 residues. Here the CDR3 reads CASSSLYRENIQYF. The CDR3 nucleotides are TGTGCCAGCAGCTCACTTTACAGAGAAAACATTCAGTACTTC.

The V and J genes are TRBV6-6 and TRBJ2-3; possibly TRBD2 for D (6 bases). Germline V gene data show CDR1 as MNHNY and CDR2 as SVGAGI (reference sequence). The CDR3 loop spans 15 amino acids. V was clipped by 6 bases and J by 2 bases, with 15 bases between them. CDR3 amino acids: CASRGVGGNTDTQYF. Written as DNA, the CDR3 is TGTGCCAGCAGGGGCGTGGGGGGAAACACAGATACGCAGTATTTT.

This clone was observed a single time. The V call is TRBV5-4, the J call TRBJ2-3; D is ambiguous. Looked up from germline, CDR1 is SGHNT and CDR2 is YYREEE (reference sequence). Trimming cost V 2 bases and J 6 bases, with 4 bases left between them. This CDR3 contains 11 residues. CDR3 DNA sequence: TGTGCCAGCAGCTTCGGTGATACGCAGTATTTT. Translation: CASSFGDTQYF.